These 25 T cell receptor beta chains share one sample of origin, sequenced in a study of blood T cell repertoires in COVID-19. Data came from immunoSEQ multiplex PCR; TCRdb stores just in-frame clones and leaves some out. Of under 150,000 clones listed, around 89% were seen once; the top ten hold less than 20%. The sequencing input was peripheral blood. The receptors stem from a man aged 50 to 59 with active or convalescent COVID-19.

This chain joins TRBV5-5 and TRBJ2-3, with TRBD2 matching over 7 bases. J lost 0 bases, V lost 4 bases, and 5 bases had no gene match. The CDR3 is 15 residues long. The germline CDR1 and CDR2 sequences are SGHKS and YYEKEE (reference sequence). The CDR3 protein is CASSPLASSTDTQYF. The CDR3 coding sequence is TGTGCCAGCAGCCCACTAGCGTCTAGCACAGATACGCAGTATTTT.

The chain links TRBV2 to TRBJ2-7; D unclear. The CDR3 runs to 13 residues. Germline CDR1 is SNHLY and CDR2 is FYNNEI. V lost 0 bases, J lost 5 bases, and 8 bases lay in between. The CDR3 DNA reads as TGTGCCAGCAGTGAAGCGCGCGGAGACGAGCAGTACTTC. Its protein is CASSEARGDEQYF.

The V call is TRBV5-1, the J call TRBJ2-6, with unresolved D. Germline values: CDR1 SGHRS, CDR2 YFSETQ. V dropped 5 bases and J dropped 0 bases, with 6 bases sitting between them. This CDR3 contains 14 residues. In nucleotides, the CDR3 is TGCGCCAGCAGTCGCGGCTCTGGGGCCAACGTCCTGACTTTC. The encoded protein is CASSRGSGANVLTF.

This clone was observed a single time. V usage is TRBV28 and J usage is TRBJ2-5; TRBD2 matches at 7 bases. From germline, CDR1 is MDHEN and CDR2 SYDVKM. CDR3 size: 13 residues. V lost 5 bases, J lost 5 bases, and 5 bases stayed unmatched. The CDR3: CASSLAVGETQYF. The CDR3 coding sequence is TGTGCCAGCAGTCTAGCGGTTGGCGAGACCCAGTACTTC.

The chain recombines TRBV19 with TRBJ2-7; a weak D match, TRBD2 (7 bases). V lost 6 bases to trimming and J lost 2 bases, with 17 bases between them. The CDR3 length is 15 residues. CDR1 and CDR2 from the germline V gene are LNHDA and SQIVND (reference sequence). The CDR3 reads CASSREGDTTYEQYF. Written as DNA, the CDR3 is TGTGCCAGTAGCAGGGAGGGGGACACGACCTACGAGCAGTACTTC. The full variable domain, completed using reference TRBV19 and TRBJ2-7, is DGGITQSPKYLFRKEGQNVTLSCEQNLNHDAMYWYRQDPGQGLRLIYYSQIVNDFQKGDIAEGYSVSREKKESFPLTVTSAQKNPTAFYLCASSREGDTTYEQYFGPGTRLTVT.

The table lists this clone with a count of one. The V call is TRBV6-5, the J call TRBJ2-5, with D maybe TRBD1 (7 bases). Germline assignment: CDR1 MNHEY and CDR2 SVGAGI. The CDR3 spans 13 residues. V was trimmed by 6 bases and J by 5 bases, leaving 13 bases between them. Written as DNA, the CDR3 is TGTGCCAGCAGCGGAGGGACAGATGAGACCCAGTACTTC. This sequence encodes CASSGGTDETQYF.

The chain is built from TRBV5-1 and TRBJ2-7; weak D call: TRBD2 (6 bases). Looked up from germline, CDR1 is SGHRS and CDR2 is YFSETQ. V was shortened by 4 bases and J by 6 bases, with 17 bases between the two germline ends. CDR3 size: 14 residues. Here the CDR3 DNA reads TGCGCCAGCAGCCCTAACGGGAGAGTGTCCGAGCAGTACTTC. As protein: CASSPNGRVSEQYF.

The chain has TRBV10-1 and TRBJ2-2; no clear D. Germline V gene sequence: CDR1 WNHNN, CDR2 SYGVQD (reference sequence). V gave up 2 bases and J gave up 6 bases, with 7 bases separating them. This CDR3 is 13 amino acids long. The CDR3 DNA is TGCGCCAGCAGTGAGGACTGGGCCGGGGAGCTGTTTTTT. Translating gives CASSEDWAGELFF.

This clone was seen a few times. The V and J genes are TRBV6-5 and TRBJ1-6, with D possibly TRBD1 on 5 matching bases. The CDR3 covers 14 residues. Trimming took off 6 bases at V and 4 bases at J, with 10 bases between the two ends. The germline V gene has CDR1 MNHEY and CDR2 SVGAGI. CDR3 DNA: TGTGCCAGCAGCGCAGGGCCTTATAATTCACCCCTCCACTTT. It codes for CASSAGPYNSPLHF.

V and J are TRBV6-2 or TRBV6-3 and TRBJ2-7, with 11 bases identical to TRBD2. Germline CDR1 MNHEY, CDR2 SVGEGT. With V trimmed by 5 bases and J by 9 bases, 6 bases remained unmatched. This CDR3 spans 13 amino acids. For the CDR3, the DNA is TGTGCCAGCAGTAAACTAGCGGGAGCGGGGCAGTACTTC. Translated: CASSKLAGAGQYF.

The chain links TRBV3-1 (or the pseudogene TRBV3-2) to TRBJ1-5; 7 bases agree with TRBD1. CDR3 length: 15 amino acids. Germline lookup yields CDR1 LGHDT and CDR2 YNNKEL (reference sequence). V was pared by 1 base and J by 1 base, with 1 base of the junction left unmatched. The CDR3 region is CASSQARGSNQPQHF. The CDR3 coding sequence is TGTGCCAGCAGCCAAGCCAGGGGGAGCAATCAGCCCCAGCATTTT.

The DNA of the CDR3 is TGCGCCAGCAGCTTCCTACAGGGGGCAAGCTCCTACAATGAGCAGTTCTTC. Protein: CASSFLQGASSYNEQFF. The V and J genes are TRBV5-1 and TRBJ2-1, with 9 bases identical to TRBD1. The CDR3 has 17 amino acids. Germline V gives CDR1 SGHRS, CDR2 YFSETQ. After removal of 2 bases from V and 0 bases from J, the junction contained 6 bases not matched to a gene.

This clone was counted once. This chain uses TRBV5-4 with TRBJ2-7; 7 bases align to TRBD1. Trimming removed 4 bases from V and 5 bases from J; junction bases left unmatched: 0. This CDR3 is 11 amino acids long. Germline V gene data show CDR1 as SGHNT and CDR2 as YYREEE (reference sequence). The CDR3 DNA is TGTGCCAGCAGCGACAGGGACGAGCAGTACTTC. This gives the protein CASSDRDEQYF.

The J gene is TRBJ2-7, the V gene TRBV9, with 8 bases matching TRBD1. The trim removed 3 bases at V and 1 base at J, leaving 3 bases unmatched. CDR1 is SGDLS and CDR2 is YYNGEE in the germline V gene. The CDR3 extends over 14 amino acids. CDR3 bases: TGTGCCAGCAGCGGGACAGGGTGGTCCTACGAGCAGTACTTC. It encodes CASSGTGWSYEQYF.

The chain has TRBV3-1 (or the pseudogene TRBV3-2) and TRBJ1-2; D gene uncertain. CDR3 length: 12 amino acids. The germline V gene encodes CDR1 LGHDT and CDR2 YNNKEL (reference sequence). With 0 bases removed from V and 7 bases from J, the gap between germline ends came to 6 bases. CDR3 sequence (DNA): TGTGCCAGCAGCCAAGATGAGTCTGGCTACACCTTC. Protein product: CASSQDESGYTF.

This rearrangement joins TRBV6-2 or TRBV6-3 to TRBJ2-7, with 10 bases that match TRBD2. The CDR3 has 11 residues. V lost 6 bases to trimming and J lost 11 bases; unmatched junction nucleotides: 4. The germline V gene has CDR1 MNHEY and CDR2 SVGEGT. The CDR3 region has the DNA TGTGCCAGCAGCCGAGGACTAGCGGAGTACTTC. Translated: CASSRGLAEYF.

The chain employs TRBV24-1 and TRBJ1-4, with D uncertain. The CDR3 length is 15 residues. The V gene lost 4 bases and the J gene lost 5 bases, with 13 bases spanning the gap. CDR1 is KGHDR, CDR2 SFDVKD, per germline. The CDR3, as DNA: TGTGCCACCAGTGACCCGGCGGCGGGAAATGAAAAACTGTTTTTT. Protein: CATSDPAAGNEKLFF.

The rearrangement joins TRBV29-1 to TRBJ2-7; no reliable D call. The CDR3 sequence is 11 residues long. Trimming cost V 4 bases and J 3 bases, with 7 bases left between them. Germline lookup yields CDR1 SQVTM and CDR2 ANQGSEA. The CDR3 DNA follows: TGCAGCGTTGCATCGGGCTACGAGCAGTACTTC. This codes for CSVASGYEQYF.

The chain has TRBV28 and TRBJ2-7; 9 bases map to TRBD2. The CDR3 is 14 residues long. The J segment lost 6 bases and the V segment lost 11 bases, leaving 14 bases of the junction unmatched. The germline V gene has CDR1 MDHEN and CDR2 SYDVKM. In DNA, the CDR3 is TGTGCCGAAAAAGTGGCGGGAGGGCCGGGCGAGCAGTACTTC. Its translation: CAEKVAGGPGEQYF.

V and J are TRBV11-2 and TRBJ2-5; 13 nucleotides align to TRBD2. The CDR3 contains 16 residues. The V gene end was trimmed by 2 bases and the J gene end by 5 bases; junction bases not matched to a gene: 5. CDR1 and CDR2 (germline): SGHAT, FQNNGV. CDR3 sequence reads: CASSLRLAGGGETQYF. The CDR3 DNA follows: TGTGCCAGCAGCTTAAGACTAGCGGGAGGAGGTGAGACCCAGTACTTC.

This sequence joins TRBV5-1 and TRBJ1-2; the D is unclear. Trimming took 3 bases from V and 4 from J, leaving 10 bases between them. The germline V gene has CDR1 SGHRS and CDR2 YFSETQ. The CDR3 contains 13 residues. CDR3 loop: CASSSGVGYGYTF. CDR3 coding DNA: TGCGCCAGCAGCTCGGGAGTCGGCTATGGCTACACCTTC. The complete variable domain, with remaining parts taken from reference TRBV5-1 and TRBJ1-2, reads KAGVTQTPRYLIKTRGQQVTLSCSPISGHRSVSWYQQTPGQGLQFLFEYFSETQRNKGNFPGRFSGRQFSNSRSEMNVSTLELGDSALYLCASSSGVGYGYTFGSGTRLTVV.

The chain couples TRBV20-1 to TRBJ2-7; D is unresolved. In germline, CDR1 is DFQATT, CDR2 SNEGSKA (reference sequence). V was cut by 3 bases and J by 3 bases, with 9 bases left in between. The CDR3 spans 12 residues. The CDR3 is CSASGPLYEQYF. The DNA for the CDR3 is TGCAGTGCTAGTGGGCCGCTCTACGAGCAGTACTTC.

The J gene is TRBJ2-7, the V gene TRBV15; 7 bases line up with TRBD1. Per the germline V gene, CDR1 is LNHNV and CDR2 is YYDKDF (reference sequence). The CDR3 is 13 amino acids. The V gene end was trimmed by 0 bases and the J gene end by 6 bases; junction bases not matched to a gene: 2. The DNA of the CDR3 is TGTGCCACCAGCAGAGATAGGGGGCTCGAGCAGTACTTC. Protein sequence: CATSRDRGLEQYF.

The rearrangement links TRBV7-6 to TRBJ2-3; 7 bases agree with TRBD2. The CDR3 has 16 amino acids. The ends lost 1 base at V and 2 bases at J; junction bases unmatched: 6. The germline CDR1 and CDR2 sequences are SGHVS and FNYEAQ. The DNA for the CDR3 is TGTGCCAGCAGCTTAGTTACTAGCGCCCTCACAGATACGCAGTATTTT. It yields the protein CASSLVTSALTDTQYF.

This chain uses TRBV24-1 with TRBJ1-4, with 7 bases identical to TRBD1. The CDR3 runs 15 residues. V was pared by 4 bases and J by 1 base, with 2 bases of the junction left unmatched. Looked up from germline, CDR1 is KGHDR and CDR2 is SFDVKD. The CDR3 region is CATSETGETNEKLFF. CDR3 bases: TGTGCCACCAGTGAAACAGGGGAAACTAATGAAAAACTGTTTTTT.